This passage covers 29 T cell receptor beta chains from one sample sequenced in a study of human T cells and chemical hapten exposure. TCRdb passed the 5' RACE reads through MiXCR, listing each CDR3 protein once. The table includes approximately 110,000 distinct CDR3 sequences, roughly 18% detected once. Total RNA was extracted from unfractionated whole blood. The receptors were gathered from a human donor in good health.

This chain connects TRBV20-1 to TRBJ2-7, with a tentative D call TRBD2 (6 bases). V lost 0 bases and J 7 bases, leaving 10 bases between the germline ends. The length of the CDR3 is 12 residues. In germline, CDR1 is DFQATT, CDR2 SNEGSKA (reference sequence). CDR3 loop: CSARDGLAEQYF. The CDR3 region has the DNA TGCAGTGCTAGAGATGGGCTAGCGGAGCAGTACTTC.

The chain employs TRBV27 and TRBJ1-1, with a weak D call TRBD1 (5 bases). The CDR3 length is 18 residues. Trimming removed 3 bases at V and 1 base at J, with 21 bases between. Germline-derived CDR1 and CDR2 are MNHEY and SMNVEV (reference sequence). CDR3 loop: CASSFYMPGARSNTEAFF. The CDR3, as DNA: TGTGCCAGCAGTTTTTATATGCCCGGGGCACGGTCGAACACTGAAGCTTTCTTT.

V usage is TRBV20-1 and J usage is TRBJ2-7; TRBD2 matches at 14 bases. Germline CDR1 DFQATT, CDR2 SNEGSKA (reference sequence). Trimming took 8 bases from V and 0 from J; bases not matched to a gene: 9. The CDR3 is 16 amino acids. The DNA for the CDR3 is TGCAGTTCTGCCGGGACTAGCGGGAGTTTCTCCTACGAGCAGTACTTC. Translation: CSSAGTSGSFSYEQYF.

This clonotype was observed a few times. The chain recombines TRBV28 with TRBJ1-2, with a tentative D call TRBD1 (5 bases). This CDR3 contains 18 residues. CDR1 MDHEN and CDR2 SYDVKM come from the germline V gene. V gave up 5 bases and J gave up 4 bases, with 26 bases separating them. The CDR3 DNA reads as TGTGCCAGCAGTCGACAATTCCTTACAGGATCCGGTGGCTATGGCTACACCTTC. Amino acid sequence: CASSRQFLTGSGGYGYTF.

This sequence joins TRBV12-3 or TRBV12-4 and TRBJ1-4; a possible D gene is TRBD1 (6 bases). The CDR3 length is 16 residues. V lost 1 base and J lost 7, with 16 bases in between. The CDR3 nucleotides are TGTGCCAGCAGTTTAGTACAGGGCGGTATAACTGAAAAACTGTTTTTT. Protein product: CASSLVQGGITEKLFF.

The chain uses TRBV28 and TRBJ2-3; TRBD2 might be the D (6 bases). Trimming took 8 bases from V and 2 from J, leaving 8 bases between them. The germline V gene encodes CDR1 MDHEN and CDR2 SYDVKM. This CDR3 region has 12 residues. The CDR3 bases are TGTGCCAGCTTGGGACTCACAGATACGCAGTATTTT. Amino acids: CASLGLTDTQYF.

This sequence joins TRBV12-3 or TRBV12-4 and TRBJ2-5, with D tentatively TRBD1 (6 bases). Trimming pared 5 bases from V and 1 base from J, leaving 11 bases between. The CDR3 is 14 amino acids. CDR3 nucleotide sequence: TGTGCCAGCAGTCGACGGACAGCCCAAGAGACCCAGTACTTC. This gives the protein CASSRRTAQETQYF.

This clonotype was detected a few times. This chain uses TRBV5-6 with TRBJ1-3, with 7 bases aligning to TRBD1. Germline V gene data show CDR1 as SGHDT and CDR2 as YYEEEE. Unmatched junction bases numbered 11, after V lost 4 bases and J lost 1 base. CDR3 length: 17 residues. The CDR3 protein is CASSPFTGQLSGNTIYF. In DNA form, the CDR3 reads TGTGCCAGCAGCCCTTTCACGGGACAGCTATCTGGAAACACCATATATTTT. Together with reference TRBV5-6 and TRBJ1-3, the CDR3 gives the full variable domain: DAGVTQSPTHLIKTRGQQVTLRCSPKSGHDTVSWYQQALGQGPQFIFQYYEEEERQRGNFPDRFSGHQFPNYSSELNVNALLLGDSALYLCASSPFTGQLSGNTIYFGEGSWLTVV.

The chain links TRBV15 to TRBJ2-4; 8 positions agree with TRBD2. Per the germline V gene, CDR1 is LNHNV and CDR2 is YYDKDF (reference sequence). Unmatched junction bases numbered 7, after V lost 5 bases and J lost 1 base. The CDR3 extends over 16 amino acids. The CDR3 DNA reads as TGTGCCACCAGCCCGGGGGGGGAGGGGGCCAAAAACATTCAGTACTTC. It codes for CATSPGGEGAKNIQYF.

The CDR3, as DNA: TGCGCCAGCAGCTTGGCTGAACTTACGAACACTGAAGCTTTCTTT. It is translated as CASSLAELTNTEAFF. The chain is built from TRBV5-1 and TRBJ1-1, with D unresolved. CDR3 length: 15 residues. V shed 0 bases and J shed 1 base, with 10 bases lying between them. CDR1 and CDR2 (germline): SGHRS, YFSETQ.

This clonotype has just a few counts. V usage is TRBV3-1 and J usage is TRBJ2-5; D is unclear. This CDR3 has 13 residues. With 2 bases removed from V and 5 bases from J, the gap between germline ends came to 9 bases. Germline CDR1 and CDR2: LGHDT and YNNKEL (reference sequence). CDR3 amino acids: CASSQPNKETQYF. The DNA of the CDR3 is TGTGCCAGCAGCCAACCCAACAAGGAGACCCAGTACTTC.

This chain uses TRBV24-1 with TRBJ2-1; D is possibly TRBD1 (6 bases). Germline V gene data show CDR1 as KGHDR and CDR2 as SFDVKD. The CDR3 consists of 15 residues. V was pared by 1 base and J by 7 bases, with 13 bases between. The CDR3 protein is CATSDLAGVGNEQFF. CDR3 sequence (DNA): TGTGCCACCAGTGATTTAGCAGGGGTTGGAAATGAGCAGTTCTTC.

This clonotype appeared a few times. V gene TRBV29-1 combines with J gene TRBJ1-1; TRBD1 matches 7 bases. The germline V gene has CDR1 SQVTM and CDR2 ANQGSEA. The CDR3 sequence is 13 residues long. Germline trimming cut 1 base from V and 9 bases from J; bases unmatched to any gene: 8. The chain's CDR3 is CSVEGDSWPQAFF. The CDR3, as DNA: TGCAGCGTTGAAGGGGACAGTTGGCCTCAAGCTTTCTTT.

This clonotype was observed a few times. The chain has TRBV13 and TRBJ2-7; no clear D. The CDR3 sequence is 13 residues long. V was cut by 1 base and J by 9 bases, with 13 bases left in between. CDR1 is PRHDT, CDR2 FYEKMQ, per germline (reference sequence). CDR3 amino acids: CASSLESHAGQYF. The CDR3 DNA sequence: TGTGCCAGCAGCTTAGAATCCCACGCCGGGCAGTACTTC.

This clonotype was detected only a few times. V is TRBV12-3 or TRBV12-4 and J is TRBJ2-3, with D perhaps being TRBD1 or TRBD2 (5 bases each). The CDR3 loop spans 15 amino acids. V was cut by 3 bases and J by 1 base, with 11 bases left in between. The DNA of the CDR3 is TGTGCCAGCAGTTTGGGGACCGGAGGCACAGATACGCAGTATTTT. It encodes CASSLGTGGTDTQYF.

This clonotype was detected only a few times. The chain joins TRBV7-9 to TRBJ2-1, with 13 positions matching TRBD2. Looked up from germline, CDR1 is SEHNR and CDR2 is FQNEAQ (reference sequence). With 5 bases clipped from V and 4 bases from J, the junction kept 5 bases outside the gene matches. The CDR3 is 16 residues long. In nucleotides, the CDR3 is TGTGCCAGCAGCAAACTAGCGGGAGGGATGTACAATGAGCAGTTCTTC. Translated, it gives CASSKLAGGMYNEQFF.

In its sample, this clonotype was seen a few times. The J gene is TRBJ2-2, the V gene TRBV28; 9 bases match TRBD1. The junction had 7 bases not matched to a gene; V was cut back by 5 bases and J by 6 bases. This CDR3 region has 15 residues. Per germline, CDR1 MDHEN and CDR2 SYDVKM. DNA of the CDR3: TGTGCCAGCAGTAGCGACGACAGGGGGGCCGGGGAGCTGTTTTTT. Residues: CASSSDDRGAGELFF.

Remarks on this clonotype: An end of the junction differs from the germline gene, which may be a read error. The CDR3 DNA sequence: TGTGCCAGCAATGAAATGGGGTACGAGCAGTACTTC. Translation gives CASNEMGYEQYF. The rearrangement joins TRBV6-1 to TRBJ2-7; D gene unclear. This CDR3 region has 12 residues. Germline V gene data show CDR1 as MNHNS and CDR2 as SASEGT.

The V call is TRBV6-5, the J call TRBJ2-7; tentatively, D is TRBD1 or TRBD2 (7 bases each). Per germline, CDR1 MNHEY and CDR2 SVGAGI. This CDR3 has 15 amino acids. Deletions cut 7 bases from V and 4 bases from J, with 20 bases between. CDR3 coding DNA: TGTGCCAGCACCTTACTCCAGGGGGGGGGGTACGAGCAGTACTTC. This gives the protein CASTLLQGGGYEQYF.

The chain employs TRBV4-2 and TRBJ1-2; 10 bases align to TRBD1. Germline V gene data show CDR1 as LGHNA and CDR2 as YNFKEQ. V trimming: 4 bases; J trimming: 1 base; junction bases outside the gene matches: 15. The CDR3 is 19 amino acids. The CDR3 sequence is CASSLLGRGGTGVNYGYTF. The CDR3 DNA is TGTGCCAGCAGCCTTCTGGGCAGGGGCGGGACAGGGGTTAACTATGGCTACACCTTC.

The rearrangement links TRBV28 to TRBJ2-7; perhaps D is TRBD1 or TRBD2 (5 bases each). CDR1 is MDHEN, CDR2 SYDVKM, per germline. This CDR3 has 13 residues. The germline V and J ends were trimmed by 4 bases and 3 bases, with 10 bases remaining between them. As DNA, the CDR3 is TGTGCCAGCAGTTACGGGACGGTCTACGAGCAGTACTTC. This translates into CASSYGTVYEQYF. The full variable domain, in which reference TRBV28 and TRBJ2-7 provide the parts outside the CDR3, is DVKVTQSSRYLVKRTGEKVFLECVQDMDHENMFWYRQDPGLGLRLIYFSYDVKMKEKGDIPEGYSVSREKKERFSLILESASTNQTSMYLCASSYGTVYEQYFGPGTRLTVT.

In this sample, this clonotype turned up a few times. This rearrangement joins TRBV4-2 to TRBJ2-1, with TRBD2 identical over 16 bases. There are 18 residues in the CDR3. Germline V gene lookup returns CDR1 LGHNA and CDR2 YNFKEQ. Unmatched junction bases numbered 10, after V lost 3 bases and J lost 8 bases. Here the CDR3 DNA reads TGTGCCAGCAGCCATCCGGGACTAGCGGGAGGGCCAGGGTATGAGCAGTTCTTC. Encoded protein: CASSHPGLAGGPGYEQFF.

This clonotype has more than one count but fewer than ten. The V gene is TRBV28, the J gene TRBJ1-5; the match to TRBD1 covers 10 bases. The length of the CDR3 is 15 residues. Germline lookup yields CDR1 MDHEN and CDR2 SYDVKM. Trimming cost V 6 bases and J 6 bases; bases outside gene matches: 8. The CDR3 DNA follows: TGTGCCAGCAGCCCCCGGACAGGGGGGTTTCAGCCCCAGCATTTT. Its protein product is CASSPRTGGFQPQHF.

The rearrangement joins TRBV5-5 to TRBJ2-3; TRBD2 matches at 7 bases. Germline V lookup: CDR1 SGHKS, CDR2 YYEKEE (reference sequence). V shed 4 bases and J 3 bases; nucleotides not matched to a gene: 8. The CDR3 extends over 15 amino acids. CDR3 nucleotide sequence: TGTGCCAGCAGCCCCGGACTAGATGGTACAGATACGCAGTATTTT. Translated: CASSPGLDGTDTQYF.

This clonotype was counted between two and nine times. The rearrangement uses TRBV28 and TRBJ1-5; D is possibly TRBD1 (6 bases). The germline V gene has CDR1 MDHEN and CDR2 SYDVKM. CDR3 length equals 15 residues. V was pared by 3 bases and J by 5 bases, with 14 bases between. The CDR3 DNA reads as TGTGCCAGCAGTTTCGACTCAGGGGTACATCAGCCCCAGCATTTT. Its protein product is CASSFDSGVHQPQHF.

This rearrangement joins TRBV6-2 or TRBV6-3 to TRBJ1-1; D possibly corresponds to TRBD1 (5 bases). Germline CDR1 and CDR2: MNHEY and SVGEGT. The CDR3 contains 13 residues. V lost 2 bases and J 4 bases, leaving 8 bases between the germline ends. CDR3 nucleotides: TGTGCCAGCAGTTACACGGGGCCCACTGAAGCTTTCTTT. This encodes CASSYTGPTEAFF.

The chain joins TRBV30 to TRBJ1-1; unclear D gene. The V gene lost 2 bases and the J gene lost 0 bases, with 13 bases spanning the gap. The germline V gene encodes CDR1 GTSNPN and CDR2 SVGIG (reference sequence). The CDR3 has 15 residues. The CDR3, as DNA: TGTGCCTGGAGTATGGGAACGGGCGTGAACACTGAAGCTTTCTTT. Translation: CAWSMGTGVNTEAFF.

The V and J genes are TRBV10-3 and TRBJ2-4, with 14 bases identical to TRBD2. V was pared by 10 bases and J by 1 base, with 12 bases of the junction left unmatched. Germline-derived CDR1 and CDR2 are ENHRY and SYGVKD. The CDR3 has 18 residues. DNA for the CDR3: TGTGCCACCTCCCCGACTAGCGGGAGGGCCGTTGCCAAAAACATTCAGTACTTC. Protein sequence: CATSPTSGRAVAKNIQYF.

The chain combines TRBV29-1 with TRBJ2-3; D is ambiguous. CDR3 size: 15 residues. Germline values: CDR1 SQVTM, CDR2 ANQGSEA. V dropped 0 bases and J dropped 0 bases, with 10 bases sitting between them. CDR3 DNA: TGCAGCGTTGAAGATTTCCGATCTAGCACAGATACGCAGTATTTT. Translation: CSVEDFRSSTDTQYF.